These T cell receptor beta chains were read from a single sample in a study of T-cell reconstitution after alpha-beta-depleted transplantation in children. TCRdb independently ran MiXCR on the PCR reads; one entry per CDR3 protein. The table shows hundreds of thousands of distinct CDR3 sequences, with about 11% occurring only once. This specimen was PBMCs, taken before TCRalphabeta/CD19-depleted stem cell transplant. Every receptor here comes from a child aged 2-15 years with inherited bone marrow failure, due to receive a stem cell transplant. Both conserved end residues are part of each CDR3. A D gene is named only where the DNA matches it firmly. Clone size is shown for a subset of rows, as once, few, many or a class of expanded clone.

TRBV20-1	-	TRBJ2-7	many	TGCAGTGCTCCTATTGGGGTGTTGGGCGAGCAGTACTTC	CSAPIGVLGEQYF
TRBV12-3/TRBV12-4	TRBD2	TRBJ2-1	many	TGTGCCAGCAGTAGGACTAGCGGGGCCCGCTCCTACAATGAGCAGTTCTTC	CASSRTSGARSYNEQFF
TRBV7-9	-	TRBJ2-1	many	TGTGCCAGCAGCTTGGGGAAAGGGACTCGGGGCCGTGAGCAGTTCTTC	CASSLGKGTRGREQFF
TRBV4-2	TRBD2	TRBJ2-4	-	TGTGCCAGCAGCCAAGATCCGAATGGTTGGGGGAGGGCGAACATTCAGTACTTC	CASSQDPNGWGRANIQYF
TRBV20-1	-	TRBJ2-1	-	TGCAGTCCGGCGGTTCCAGGGAACAATGAGCAGTTCTTC	CSPAVPGNNEQFF
TRBV20-1	-	TRBJ1-1	many	TGCAGTGCTAGGATCGCGGTGGTAGACACTGAAGCTTTCTTT	CSARIAVVDTEAFF
TRBV5-1	-	TRBJ1-2	many	TGCGCCAGCAGCTTGGTGGGAGATAACTATGGCTACACCTTC	CASSLVGDNYGYTF
TRBV13	-	TRBJ2-1	many	TGTGCCAGCAACACAGGGAGGGGGTACAATGAGCAGTTCTTC	CASNTGRGYNEQFF
TRBV27	-	TRBJ2-1	many	TGTGCCACCCAGTCATCAGGGATTAATTTTCTGAGCTCCTACAATGAGCAGTTCTTC	CATQSSGINFLSSYNEQFF
TRBV4-3	-	TRBJ2-5	-	TGCGCCAGCAGCCAAGATTTCGACTTCGGAGACCGACACCAAGAGACCCAGTACTTC	CASSQDFDFGDRHQETQYF
TRBV9	TRBD2	TRBJ2-2	many	TGTGCCAGCACCCGACTAGCGGGAGAGGACACCGGGGAGCTGTTTTTT	CASTRLAGEDTGELFF
TRBV24-1	TRBD1	TRBJ2-1	many	TGTGCCACCAGCCCCCCCGGGACAGGGACCTACAATGAGCAGTTCTTC	CATSPPGTGTYNEQFF
TRBV6-5	TRBD2	TRBJ2-7	-	TGTGCCAGCAGTTACTCAGCGGGAGTTAACGAGCAGTACTTC	CASSYSAGVNEQYF
TRBV4-2	-	TRBJ2-5	many	TGTGCCAGCAGCCAAGAATTTAGAGGCCTAAAAGAGACCCAGTACTTC	CASSQEFRGLKETQYF
TRBV15	TRBD2	TRBJ2-3	many	TGTGCCACCCAGCTAGCGGGAGTTGAAGATACGCAGTATTTT	CATQLAGVEDTQYF